Presented here are 15 T cell receptor beta chains from one specimen sequenced in a study of CXCR3-negative and CXCR3-positive naive CD8 T cells. UMI-tagged TRB cDNA libraries were built via 5' RACE. TCRdb processed the 5' RACE reads again and assigns one entry to each CDR3 protein, with no DNA. This table lists 40,000 to 45,000 distinct CDR3 sequences. The sample consisted of memory CD8+ T cells from blood. These receptors were collected from a human donor in good health. Some clones in this sample may be carry-over from other donors' samples.

V gene TRBV7-9 combines with J gene TRBJ2-4; the TCRdb D gene call, TRBD1, has no DNA to confirm it. The CDR3 consists of 17 residues. CDR1 SEHNR and CDR2 FQNEAQ come from the germline V gene (reference sequence). The CDR3 loop is CASSPTPGGQPLNIQYF. Complete variable domain (other parts from reference TRBV7-9 and TRBJ2-4): DTGVSQNPRHKITKRGQNVTFRCDPISEHNRLYWYRQTLGQGPEFLTYFQNEAQLEKSRLLSDRFSAERPKGSFSTLEIQRTEQGDSAMYLCASSPTPGGQPLNIQYFGAGTRLSVL.

The CDR3 is CASSHGGQGMEETQYF. This chain links TRBV4-2 with TRBJ2-5; the D call from TCRdb, TRBD1, cannot be confirmed without DNA. This CDR3 is 16 amino acids long. Germline values: CDR1 LGHNA, CDR2 YNFKEQ.

CDR3 in amino acids: CASSLGPGSNQPQHF. The chain links TRBV12-3 or TRBV12-4 to TRBJ1-5; TCRdb returns TRBD1, unconfirmable since there is no DNA. CDR3 length equals 15 residues.

The V and J genes are TRBV20-1 and TRBJ2-1; TCRdb gives TRBD2 as the D gene, but with no DNA this cannot be confirmed. This CDR3 has 15 residues. The germline V gene has CDR1 DFQATT and CDR2 SNEGSKA (reference sequence). Here the CDR3 reads CSASIAGDSYNEQFF.

CDR3 region: CASSKEGQNYGYTF. The rearrangement joins TRBV21-1 to TRBJ1-2; TCRdb selects TRBD1, and the lack of DNA leaves this call unchecked. TRBV21-1 is termed a pseudogene. This CDR3 is built from 14 residues.

The rearrangement links TRBV7-9 to TRBJ2-1; TCRdb proposes TRBD2, but this gene call is untestable without DNA. Germline-derived CDR1 and CDR2 are SEHNR and FQNEAQ (reference sequence). The CDR3 spans 15 residues. The chain's CDR3 is CASSLAAGTFNEQFF.

CDR3: CASSLHQESYEQYF. The chain has TRBV5-1 and TRBJ2-7. The CDR3 extends over 14 amino acids. The V gene's germline CDR1 is SGHRS and CDR2 YFSETQ.

The J gene is TRBJ2-7, the V gene TRBV20-1; TCRdb's D call of TRBD1 is untestable without DNA. In germline, CDR1 is DFQATT, CDR2 SNEGSKA (reference sequence). The length of the CDR3 is 14 residues. This CDR3 is CSAYRDRRYYEQYF.

This chain joins TRBV7-6 and TRBJ2-7. CDR1 and CDR2 from the germline V gene are SGHVS and FNYEAQ. The CDR3 extends over 13 amino acids. CDR3 amino acids: CASSLGQAGEQYF.

The V gene is TRBV7-2, the J gene TRBJ2-7; checking the TCRdb D call of TRBD1 is not possible without DNA. The CDR3 is made up of 14 amino acids. Germline CDR1 is SGHTA and CDR2 is FQGNSA. CDR3: CASSPPGQGLEQYF. The full variable domain, with the rest looked up from reference TRBV7-2 and TRBJ2-7, is GAGVSQSPSNKVTEKGKDVELRCDPISGHTALYWYRQSLGQGLEFLIYFQGNSAPDKSGLPSDRFSAERTGGSVSTLTIQRTQQEDSAVYLCASSPPGQGLEQYFGPGTRLTVT.

This chain connects TRBV29-1 to TRBJ2-3; TCRdb reports TRBD2, a call that lacks DNA to check it against. CDR1 and CDR2 from the germline V gene are SQVTM and ANQGSEA. CDR3 length: 15 residues. CDR3 in amino acids: CSVPLAGGSTDTQYF.

V is TRBV14 and J is TRBJ1-1; the D gene TCRdb calls, TRBD1, cannot be checked with no DNA. The CDR3 length is 15 residues. The germline V gene encodes CDR1 SGHDN and CDR2 FVKESK. CDR3 sequence reads: CASSPGRGHRVEAFF. Using reference TRBV14 and TRBJ1-1 for the parts outside the CDR3, the full variable domain is EAGVTQFPSHSVIEKGQTVTLRCDPISGHDNLYWYRRVMGKEIKFLLHFVKESKQDESGMPNNRFLAERTGGTYSTLKVQPAELEDSGVYFCASSPGRGHRVEAFFGQGTRLTVV.

The chain is built from TRBV20-1 and TRBJ2-7. The CDR3 is made up of 13 amino acids. Germline V gives CDR1 DFQATT, CDR2 SNEGSKA (reference sequence). Here the CDR3 reads CSARRQDSYEQYF.

This CDR3 reads CSVEGDWTVYYGYTF. The V gene is TRBV29-1, the J gene TRBJ1-2; TCRdb picks TRBD1, but there is no DNA to check that call. Germline CDR1 and CDR2: SQVTM and ANQGSEA. The length of the CDR3 is 15 residues.

The V call is TRBV7-8, the J call TRBJ2-2. The germline gives CDR1 SGHVS, CDR2 FQNEAQ. CDR3 length: 16 residues. The CDR3 sequence: CASSLAVSLNTGELFF.